The 23 T cell receptor beta chains reported below all come from one sample, sequenced in a study of T cells after yellow fever vaccination. TCRdb called the 5' RACE reads again in MiXCR, with one record for every CDR3 protein. The sample yields approximately 300,000 distinct CDR3 sequences, 6.8% seen once. Sequencing was performed on PBMCs, taken about 41 days after the first yellow fever vaccination. These receptors all stem from a young man who received the YFV17D yellow fever vaccine.

The rearrangement links TRBV19 to TRBJ2-1; TRBD2 aligns across 9 bases. With V trimmed by 1 base and J by 6 bases, 4 bases remained unmatched. From germline, CDR1 is LNHDA and CDR2 SQIVND (reference sequence). CDR3 size: 15 residues. CDR3 region: CASSIVRGGPNEQFF. For the CDR3, the DNA is TGTGCCAGTAGTATAGTGCGGGGGGGCCCCAATGAGCAGTTCTTC.

This sequence joins TRBV12-3 or TRBV12-4 and TRBJ2-3, with 12 bases that match TRBD2. CDR3 length: 16 amino acids. Losses at the gene ends were 3 bases for V and 5 bases for J; bases not matched to a gene: 6. In DNA, the CDR3 is TGTGCCAGCAGTTTGCTAGCGGGGGGGCCTCAAGATACGCAGTATTTT. Translating gives CASSLLAGGPQDTQYF.

This clonotype showed up just a few times. The rearrangement uses TRBV7-9 and TRBJ1-1, with unresolved D. The CDR3 is made up of 12 amino acids. The germline V gene has CDR1 SEHNR and CDR2 FQNEAQ (reference sequence). Trimming cost V 6 bases and J 3 bases, with 8 bases left between them. The DNA of the CDR3 is TGTGCCAGCAGACTCGTTGACACTGAAGCTTTCTTT. Translating it yields CASRLVDTEAFF.

This clonotype was counted at least ten times. The chain combines TRBV5-1 with TRBJ1-1, with unresolved D. With 4 bases removed from V and 7 bases from J, the gap between germline ends came to 17 bases. Per germline, CDR1 SGHRS and CDR2 YFSETQ. The CDR3 consists of 14 residues. The CDR3 region has the DNA TGCGCCAGCAGCCCCCGCGACCCAACTATTGAAGCTTTCTTT. It translates to CASSPRDPTIEAFF.

This clonotype came up a few times. The chain uses TRBV4-2 and TRBJ2-7, with D perhaps TRBD2 (5 bases). Trimming took off 4 bases at V and 3 bases at J, with 19 bases between the two ends. Germline V gene data show CDR1 as LGHNA and CDR2 as YNFKEQ. The CDR3 runs to 16 residues. The CDR3 DNA is TGTGCCAGCAGCCTGCCTCGGGCGGGTGACTTCTACGAGCAGTACTTC. Amino acid sequence: CASSLPRAGDFYEQYF.

V is TRBV30 and J is TRBJ2-6; D is uncertain. CDR1 is GTSNPN, CDR2 SVGIG, per germline (reference sequence). Trimming removed 3 bases at V and 2 bases at J, with 5 bases between. CDR3 length: 13 amino acids. The CDR3 region is CAWRRTGANVLTF. The CDR3 coding sequence is TGTGCCTGGAGGCGGACTGGGGCCAACGTCCTGACTTTC.

Only a few counts were recorded for this clonotype. The CDR3 DNA sequence: TGTGCCAGCAGCGTAGAGGTCGTATTCACCGGGGAGCTGTTTTTT. Protein: CASSVEVVFTGELFF. The chain employs TRBV9 and TRBJ2-2, with D hard to call. With 0 bases removed from V and 4 bases from J, the gap between germline ends came to 10 bases. This CDR3 spans 15 amino acids. Germline values: CDR1 SGDLS, CDR2 YYNGEE.

This clonotype was observed a handful of times. V is TRBV15 and J is TRBJ1-3; D is undetermined. CDR1 and CDR2 (germline): LNHNV, YYDKDF (reference sequence). Trimming took 1 base from V and 3 from J, leaving 4 bases between them. This CDR3 contains 13 residues. CDR3 coding DNA: TGTGCCACCAGCAGAGTTGGTGGAAACACCATATATTTT. Translating gives CATSRVGGNTIYF.

This clonotype showed up just a few times. The CDR3 nucleotides are TGTGCCAGCAGTTTACGGGACAGGGGGCGGAATCAGCCCCAGCATTTT. This sequence encodes CASSLRDRGRNQPQHF. The chain combines TRBV12-3 or TRBV12-4 with TRBJ1-5, with TRBD1 matching over 12 bases. The V and J ends lost 2 bases and 4 bases, in that order; junction bases with no gene match: 3. This CDR3 has 16 amino acids.

A few counts support this clonotype. The chain uses TRBV4-1 and TRBJ2-7, with D possibly being TRBD1 (5 bases). This CDR3 comprises 13 residues. Germline CDR1 MGHRA, CDR2 YSYEKL. The V and J ends lost 6 bases and 3 bases respectively, with 12 bases between them. The CDR3 protein is CASSSQRGYEQYF. CDR3 in DNA: TGCGCCAGCAGTTCGCAAAGGGGCTACGAGCAGTACTTC.

The rearrangement links TRBV12-3 or TRBV12-4 to TRBJ1-2, with D tentatively TRBD1 (5 bases). V lost 3 bases and J 8 bases, leaving 16 bases between the germline ends. This CDR3 has 14 amino acids. CDR3 nucleotide sequence: TGTGCCAGCAGTTTCGATCAGGGCCCCTTAGGCTACACCTTC. Its protein is CASSFDQGPLGYTF.

Written as DNA, the CDR3 is TGCAGTGCTAGCCCGAGCGGGGACTACGAGCAGTACGTC. This sequence encodes CSASPSGDYEQYV. This chain uses TRBV20-1 with TRBJ2-7; 7 bases line up with TRBD2. V dropped 3 bases and J dropped 3; count of bases not matched to a gene: 5. The CDR3 sequence is 13 residues long. CDR1 is DFQATT, CDR2 SNEGSKA, per germline (reference sequence).

This clonotype was picked up many times. An end of the junction differs from the germline gene, which may be a read error. The chain uses TRBV4-2 and TRBJ2-3; 7 bases align to TRBD1. This CDR3 has 15 residues. Germline CDR1 is LGHNA and CDR2 is YNFKEQ. The CDR3 DNA sequence: TGTGCCAGCAGCAAAGACAGGGAAGCGACAGATACGCAGTATTTT. Amino acids: CASSKDREATDTQYF.

This chain joins TRBV4-3 and TRBJ2-4; 7 positions agree with TRBD1. Germline V gives CDR1 LGHNA, CDR2 YSLEER. V gave up 0 bases and J gave up 0 bases; unmatched junction bases: 5. CDR3 length: 17 residues. The CDR3 nucleotides read TGCGCCAGCAGCCAAGATACGGACAGGCTAGCCAAAAACATTCAGTACTTC. Translation: CASSQDTDRLAKNIQYF.

This clonotype showed up just a few times. The rearrangement uses TRBV5-5 and TRBJ2-5; D not certain. The CDR3 has 12 residues. The ends were cut back, 5 bases at V and 5 bases at J, with 10 bases in the middle. Germline CDR1 reads SGHKS; CDR2 reads YYEKEE (reference sequence). Here the CDR3 reads CASSLTWETQYF. The CDR3 DNA reads as TGTGCCAGCAGTTTGACCTGGGAGACCCAGTACTTC. The full variable domain, with the rest looked up from reference TRBV5-5 and TRBJ2-5, is DAGVTQSPTHLIKTRGQQVTLRCSPISGHKSVSWYQQVLGQGPQFIFQYYEKEERGRGNFPDRFSARQFPNYSSELNVNALLLGDSALYLCASSLTWETQYFGPGTRLLVL.

This clonotype was seen only a few times. This sequence joins TRBV3-1 and TRBJ2-2, with D hard to call. Germline CDR1 is LGHDT and CDR2 is YNNKEL (reference sequence). The CDR3 is made up of 13 amino acids. V was pared by 7 bases and J by 1 base, with 7 bases between. The CDR3 sequence: CASNVGNTGELFF. The CDR3 DNA follows: TGTGCCAGCAATGTGGGGAACACCGGGGAGCTGTTTTTT.

This clonotype has just a few counts. The chain combines TRBV4-3 with TRBJ2-3; D may be TRBD2 (5 bases). The V and J ends lost 1 base and 6 bases respectively, with 14 bases between them. The CDR3 runs 15 residues. Per the germline V gene, CDR1 is LGHNA and CDR2 is YSLEER. The DNA of the CDR3 is TGCGCCAGCAGCCAAGCGGACCTTAGAGGGGATACGCAGTATTTT. The encoded protein is CASSQADLRGDTQYF.

This chain joins TRBV28 and TRBJ2-7, with 7 nucleotides matching TRBD1. The CDR3 has 14 amino acids. The germline CDR1 and CDR2 sequences are MDHEN and SYDVKM. Trimming at V came to 6 bases and at J to 2 bases, leaving 7 bases not matched to a gene. The CDR3 is CASRPRGTAYEQYV. CDR3 in DNA: TGTGCCAGCAGACCCCGAGGGACAGCCTACGAGCAGTACGTC.

This clonotype has only a few counts. This chain joins TRBV7-3 and TRBJ2-1; TRBD2 matches at 10 bases. Germline V CDR1 and CDR2: SGHTA, FQGTGA. The CDR3 sequence is 16 residues long. Trimming took 0 bases from V and 7 from J; bases not matched to a gene: 6. In nucleotides, the CDR3 is TGTGCCAGCAGCTTAACGCGGGATAGCGGGGGGAATGAGCAGTTCTTC. This encodes CASSLTRDSGGNEQFF.

This clonotype was detected ten times or more. J is TRBJ1-2 and V is TRBV11-2; D call uncertain. V gave up 3 bases and J gave up 1 base, with 0 bases separating them. Germline CDR1 reads SGHAT; CDR2 reads FQNNGV. This CDR3 region has 11 residues. CDR3 nucleotides: TGTGCCAGCAGCTTTAACTATGGCTACACCTTC. Translated, it gives CASSFNYGYTF.

The chain uses TRBV11-2 and TRBJ2-3; D is perhaps TRBD1 (6 bases). V was trimmed by 1 base and J by 8 bases, leaving 10 bases between them. Germline CDR1 is SGHAT and CDR2 is FQNNGV. This CDR3 is 13 amino acids long. CDR3: CASSLGGGVTQYF. Here the CDR3 DNA reads TGTGCCAGCAGCTTAGGAGGGGGTGTTACGCAGTATTTT.

The chain has TRBV20-1 and TRBJ1-2; D not certain. Germline lookup yields CDR1 DFQATT and CDR2 SNEGSKA (reference sequence). Trimming left V 0 bases short and J 2 bases short, with 4 bases between. CDR3 size: 12 residues. Here the CDR3 DNA reads TGCAGTGCTAGAGATGGAAACTATGGCTACACCTTC. It yields the protein CSARDGNYGYTF.

This clonotype was counted ten times or more. The chain couples TRBV27 to TRBJ2-7; 9 bases line up with TRBD2. Germline V gene data show CDR1 as MNHEY and CDR2 as SMNVEV (reference sequence). V lost 1 base to trimming and J lost 2 bases; unmatched junction nucleotides: 3. The CDR3 is 15 residues long. DNA of the CDR3: TGTGCCAGCAGTTTATTGGCTAGCGGGGCCTACGAGCAGTACTTC. It specifies CASSLLASGAYEQYF.